Reported below is one TCR beta chain. Its matching antigen is unknown. TCRdb independently ran MiXCR on the RT-PCR reads; one entry per CDR3 protein. The table records 150,000 to 200,000 distinct CDR3 sequences, roughly 10% of them present only once. V gave up 6 bases and J gave up 9 bases; unmatched junction bases: 12. CDR3 length equals 15 residues. CDR1 is MNHNS, CDR2 SASEGT, per germline. The data originate from a study of response to subunit inactivated influenza vaccine. Findings and caveats of the study: Authors suggested few new T cells are recruited by each seasonal influenza vaccination.

Sequenced material: non-naive T cells sorted from PBMCs, taken roughly 47 days after vaccination. This chain joins TRBV6-1 and TRBJ2-1; 9 bases align to TRBD1. The TCR comes from a man aged 45-60 years who received an inactivated influenza vaccine. CDR3 in amino acids: CASRPRTGDAGEQFF. CDR3 nucleotide sequence: TGTGCCAGCAGACCTAGGACAGGGGACGCAGGTGAGCAGTTCTTC.